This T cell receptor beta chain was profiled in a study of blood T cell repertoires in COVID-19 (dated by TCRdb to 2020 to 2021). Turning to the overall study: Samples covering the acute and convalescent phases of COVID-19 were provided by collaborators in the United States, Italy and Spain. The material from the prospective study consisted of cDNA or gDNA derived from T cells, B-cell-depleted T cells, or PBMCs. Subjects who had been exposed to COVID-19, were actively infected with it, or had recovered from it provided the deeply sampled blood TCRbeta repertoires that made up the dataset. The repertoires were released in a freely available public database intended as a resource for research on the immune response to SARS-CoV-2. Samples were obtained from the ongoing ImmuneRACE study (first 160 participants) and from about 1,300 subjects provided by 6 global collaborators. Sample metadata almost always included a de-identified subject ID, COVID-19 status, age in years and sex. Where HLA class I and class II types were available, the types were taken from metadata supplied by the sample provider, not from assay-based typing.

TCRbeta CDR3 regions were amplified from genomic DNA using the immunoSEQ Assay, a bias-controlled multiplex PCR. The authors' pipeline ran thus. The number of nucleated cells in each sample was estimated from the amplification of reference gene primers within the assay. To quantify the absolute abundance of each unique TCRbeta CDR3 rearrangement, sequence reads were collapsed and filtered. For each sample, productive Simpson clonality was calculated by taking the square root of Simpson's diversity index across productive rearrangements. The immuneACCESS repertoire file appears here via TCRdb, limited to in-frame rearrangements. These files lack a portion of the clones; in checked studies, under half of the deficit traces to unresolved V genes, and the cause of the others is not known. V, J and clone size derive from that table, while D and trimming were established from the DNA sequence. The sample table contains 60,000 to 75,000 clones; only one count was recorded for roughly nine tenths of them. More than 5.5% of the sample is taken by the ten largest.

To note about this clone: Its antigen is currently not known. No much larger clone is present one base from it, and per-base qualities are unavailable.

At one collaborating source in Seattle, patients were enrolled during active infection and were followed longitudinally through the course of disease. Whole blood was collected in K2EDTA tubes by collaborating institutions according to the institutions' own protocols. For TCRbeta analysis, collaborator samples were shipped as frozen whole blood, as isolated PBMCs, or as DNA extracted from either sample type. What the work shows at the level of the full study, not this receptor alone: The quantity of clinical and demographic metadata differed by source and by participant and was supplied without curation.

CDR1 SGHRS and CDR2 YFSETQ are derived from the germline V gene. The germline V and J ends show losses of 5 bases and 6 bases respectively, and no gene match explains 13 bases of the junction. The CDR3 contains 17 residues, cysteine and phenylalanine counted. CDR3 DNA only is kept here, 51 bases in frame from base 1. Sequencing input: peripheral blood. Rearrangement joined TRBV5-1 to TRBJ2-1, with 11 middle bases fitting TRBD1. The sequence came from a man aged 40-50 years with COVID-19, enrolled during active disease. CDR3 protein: CASSFSPAGTGGNEQFF. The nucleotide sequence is TGCGCCAGCAGTTTTAGCCCCGCCGGGACAGGGGGCAATGAGCAGTTCTTC.